A few counts support the clone carrying this T cell receptor (beta chain). Its antigen remains unidentified. At least 7 million PBMCs were isolated per sample. Total RNA extraction produced at least 5.5 micrograms (per sample) for the study. Primed by a sample-barcoded 5' primer and a J-beta primer mix, a second PCR proceeded for about 6 to 11 cycles. Via MiXCR, TCRdb re-called the 5' RACE reads, giving one row per CDR3 protein. This table holds roughly 680,000 distinct CDR3 sequences, over 20% found once. This sample was taken from a study of blood T cells in healthy people across ages. Whole-study findings and limits: Diversity estimated from one million T cells was considered an underestimate.

With 0 bases removed from V and 0 bases from J, the gap between germline ends came to 9 bases. Per germline, CDR1 SGHTA and CDR2 FQGTGA. The CDR3 is 16 residues long. V gene TRBV7-3 combines with J gene TRBJ2-1; D is ambiguous. This TCR derives from a man between 65 and 85 years old in good health. Sequences were obtained from blood. The CDR3 loop reads CASSLTGPSSYNEQFF. The CDR3 DNA is TGTGCCAGCAGCTTAACGGGTCCGAGCTCCTACAATGAGCAGTTCTTC. The full variable domain, completed using reference TRBV7-3 and TRBJ2-1, is GAGVSQTPSNKVTEKGKYVELRCDPISGHTALYWYRQSLGQGPEFLIYFQGTGAADDSGLPNDRFFAVRPEGSVSTLKIQRTERGDSAVYLCASSLTGPSSYNEQFFGPGTRLTVL.